This T cell receptor beta chain was obtained from a study of human T cells and chemical hapten exposure. Study information: Weekly diphenylcyclopropenone doses were given to patients' scalps across the roughly 25-week study.

Study conclusions and caveats: Alopecia affected the donors, so their immune response may differ from healthy people's.

As for time point: patch test 1, 2 weeks after DPC sensitization. Treatment given: therapeutic diphenylcyclopropenone sensitization with weekly scalp DPC. Individual cDNA molecules each carried unique molecular identifiers attached by the library. TCRdb reprocessed the RACE reads via MiXCR and lists one record per CDR3 protein. The sample consists of tens of thousands of distinct CDR3 sequences, around a tenth of them appearing once. This clonotype has a count of ten or more. The antigen remains unidentified. Trimming pared 7 bases from V and 2 bases from J, leaving 18 bases between. Looked up from germline, CDR1 is DFQATT and CDR2 is SNEGSKA (reference sequence). The CDR3 consists of 15 residues.

Sequencing was performed on whole blood, taken in connection with sensitization to the hapten diphenylcyclopropenone (DPC). The TCR sequence derives from a woman aged 50 to 60 with alopecia areata. Some clones in this sample may be carry-over from other donors' samples. V usage is TRBV20-1 and J usage is TRBJ2-1; D might be TRBD1 (6 bases). The chain's CDR3 is CSVVEGVVPYNEQFF. The DNA of the CDR3 is TGCAGTGTGGTTGAGGGGGTTGTTCCCTACAATGAGCAGTTCTTC.